Listed below are T cell receptor beta chains from one sample, sequenced in a study of blood T cell repertoires in COVID-19. Profiled with immunoSEQ multiplex PCR; TCRdb holds only in-frame clones, not every one. The sample has over 250,000 clones, over 70% seen once. Sequenced input: peripheral blood. These receptors originate from a woman aged 40 to 55 who had recovered from COVID-19. The CDR3 runs from the conserved cysteine through the conserved F or W. Each record gives: J gene, V gene, CDR3 protein.

TRBJ1-2	TRBV19	CASSFDRGRGLDYGYTF
TRBJ1-2	TRBV6-2/TRBV6-3	CASSLRPKRGYGYTF
TRBJ2-2	TRBV6-1	CASSPGHNTGELFF
TRBJ2-2	TRBV9	CASSPQGARFSGELFF
TRBJ1-5	TRBV18	CASSPRSGRDQPQHF
TRBJ2-5	TRBV11-2	CASSFRPVGSGETQYF
TRBJ1-3	TRBV19	CASRDYRAGNTIYF
TRBJ2-2	TRBV10-2	CASNPGGFRELFF
TRBJ1-1	TRBV3-1/TRBV3-2	CASSQGRENTEAFF
TRBJ1-3	TRBV20-1	CSASIPGSGNTIYF
TRBJ1-2	TRBV2	CASSWTGGNGNYGYTF
TRBJ1-2	TRBV19	CASSNLRGPYTF
TRBJ2-7	TRBV6-2/TRBV6-3	CASSAGTSVYEQYF
TRBJ2-7	TRBV7-8	CASSPLTSAAYEQYF
TRBJ1-2	TRBV6-5	CASSQGLGYTF
TRBJ2-5	TRBV7-9	CALSNPGFQETQYF
TRBJ1-3	TRBV19	CASSIGLISGNTIYF
TRBJ1-1	TRBV10-3	CAISESGPRRAFF
TRBJ2-1	TRBV5-1	CASSLLAGGSYNEQFF
TRBJ1-2	TRBV3-1/TRBV3-2	CASSHRGTVNYGYTF